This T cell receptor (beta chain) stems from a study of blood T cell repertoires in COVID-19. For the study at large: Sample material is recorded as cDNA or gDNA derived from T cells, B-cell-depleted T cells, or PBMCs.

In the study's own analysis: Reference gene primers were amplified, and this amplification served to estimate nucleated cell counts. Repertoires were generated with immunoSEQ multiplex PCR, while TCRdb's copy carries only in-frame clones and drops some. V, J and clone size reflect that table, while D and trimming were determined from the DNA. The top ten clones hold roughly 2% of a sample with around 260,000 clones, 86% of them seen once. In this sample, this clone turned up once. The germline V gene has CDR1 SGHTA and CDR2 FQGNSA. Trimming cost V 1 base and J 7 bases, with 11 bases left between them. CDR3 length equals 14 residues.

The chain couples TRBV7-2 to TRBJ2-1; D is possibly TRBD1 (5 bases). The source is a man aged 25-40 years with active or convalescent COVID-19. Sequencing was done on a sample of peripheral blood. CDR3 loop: CASSLVTGPNEQFF. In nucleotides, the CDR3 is TGTGCCAGCAGCTTAGTTACAGGCCCAAATGAGCAGTTCTTC.